The next 20 T cell receptor beta chains were all read from a single sample in a study of control samples from healthy donors and cancer patients (dated by TCRdb to the early 2020s). The library was obtained by the immunoSEQ multiplex PCR assay. Sourced from immuneACCESS, this table was stored by TCRdb with only in-frame sequences that have V and J called. A share of the clones is absent; for the studies checked, an unresolved V gene accounts for under half, and the remainder has no known explanation. Counted in this sample were 100,000 to 150,000 clones; nearly 90% of them appeared once. The ten largest account for more than 6.5% of the sample. The material sequenced was PBMCs. The receptors here all came from a man aged 50 or older with head and neck cancer.

The chain has TRBV6-5 and TRBJ2-1; D may be TRBD1 (6 bases). In germline, CDR1 is MNHEY, CDR2 SVGAGI. CDR3 size: 14 residues. The V and J ends lost 6 bases and 5 bases respectively, with 14 bases between them. The CDR3 nucleotides are TGTGCCAGCAGAATCCCGGGACATGACAATGAGCAGTTCTTC. It yields the protein CASRIPGHDNEQFF.

J is TRBJ1-1 and V is TRBV9, with D maybe TRBD1 (6 bases). The CDR3 spans 15 residues. V was cut by 0 bases and J by 5 bases, with 14 bases left in between. Germline V gene data show CDR1 as SGDLS and CDR2 as YYNGEE. CDR3 loop: CASSVDREDQTEAFF. CDR3 in DNA: TGTGCCAGCAGCGTAGACAGGGAAGATCAAACTGAAGCTTTCTTT.

The rearrangement joins TRBV19 to TRBJ1-5; the D gene is possibly TRBD1 (5 bases). The V and J ends lost 5 bases and 6 bases respectively, with 8 bases between them. The CDR3 covers 12 residues. The germline CDR1 and CDR2 sequences are LNHDA and SQIVND (reference sequence). This CDR3 reads CASSPGIQPQHF. Written as DNA, the CDR3 is TGTGCCAGTAGTCCAGGGATTCAGCCCCAGCATTTT. Complete variable domain (other parts from reference TRBV19 and TRBJ1-5): DGGITQSPKYLFRKEGQNVTLSCEQNLNHDAMYWYRQDPGQGLRLIYYSQIVNDFQKGDIAEGYSVSREKKESFPLTVTSAQKNPTAFYLCASSPGIQPQHFGDGTRLSIL.

This chain connects TRBV5-4 to TRBJ2-7, with D unclear. With 2 bases removed from V and 6 bases from J, the gap between germline ends came to 9 bases. CDR1 and CDR2 from the germline V gene are SGHNT and YYREEE (reference sequence). This CDR3 contains 12 residues. CDR3: CASSFNRGEQYF. The CDR3 DNA reads TGTGCCAGCAGCTTTAACCGAGGCGAGCAGTACTTC.

A few counts support this clone. The chain combines TRBV5-1 with TRBJ1-1; no clear D gene. The ends were cut back, 0 bases at V and 0 bases at J, with 6 bases in the middle. The germline CDR1 and CDR2 sequences are SGHRS and YFSETQ. The CDR3 is made up of 14 amino acids. The CDR3, as DNA: TGCGCCAGCAGCTTGGTTGCTTTGAACACTGAAGCTTTCTTT. Translated: CASSLVALNTEAFF.

On this clone: The junction shows a germline mismatch at one end, possibly a read error. Other nucleotide sequences in the sample specify the same CDR3. The J gene is TRBJ2-1, the V gene TRBV11-2, with D hard to call. The CDR3 loop spans 15 amino acids. CDR1 and CDR2 (germline): SGHAT, FQNNGV. The CDR3 sequence is CASSLALQLHNEQFF. DNA for the CDR3: TGTGCCAGCAGTTTAGCATTGCAGTTACACAATGAGCAGTTCTTC.

The chain recombines TRBV5-6 with TRBJ1-1, with D possibly matching TRBD1 (6 bases). CDR3 length: 13 amino acids. Germline CDR1 is SGHDT and CDR2 is YYEEEE. V was pared by 3 bases and J by 5 bases, with 11 bases between. The CDR3 region is CASSWYQGTEAFF. DNA of the CDR3: TGTGCCAGCAGCTGGTACCAGGGGACTGAAGCTTTCTTT.

J is TRBJ1-2 and V is TRBV18, with a possible D match to TRBD1 (5 bases). Germline loops: CDR1 KGHSH, CDR2 LQKENI. Trimming shortened V by 5 bases and J by 7 bases, and 17 bases separated the two germline ends. CDR3 length: 14 amino acids. The CDR3 loop is CASSLLGTSIGYTF. The CDR3 DNA reads TGTGCCAGCTCATTGTTGGGGACCTCCATTGGCTACACCTTC. The variable domain in full, with the rest retrieved from reference TRBV18 and TRBJ1-2, is NAGVMQNPRHLVRRRGQEARLRCSPMKGHSHVYWYRQLPEEGLKFMVYLQKENIIDESGMPKERFSAEFPKEGPSILRIQQVVRGDSAAYFCASSLLGTSIGYTFGSGTRLTVV.

This rearrangement joins TRBV24-1 to TRBJ2-1, with 10 bases aligning to TRBD2. Per germline, CDR1 KGHDR and CDR2 SFDVKD. This CDR3 comprises 16 residues. The V segment lost 2 bases and the J segment 5 bases; nucleotides outside the gene matches: 5. The CDR3 region has the DNA TGTGCCACCAGTGATTGGACCGGGACTAGCGACAATGAGCAGTTCTTC. Translating it yields CATSDWTGTSDNEQFF.

The J gene is TRBJ1-3, the V gene TRBV28; D gene ambiguous. Germline assignment: CDR1 MDHEN and CDR2 SYDVKM. This CDR3 is built from 13 residues. V was cut by 7 bases and J by 3 bases, with 10 bases left in between. Here the CDR3 DNA reads TGTGCCAGCACCTATTCCGGTGGAAACACCATATATTTT. The encoded protein is CASTYSGGNTIYF.

Only one count was recorded for this clone. The chain recombines TRBV5-1 with TRBJ2-1, with 7 positions matching TRBD1. The germline V gene has CDR1 SGHRS and CDR2 YFSETQ. Germline trimming cut 3 bases from V and 4 bases from J; bases unmatched to any gene: 7. This CDR3 is built from 15 residues. CDR3 amino acids: CASSSTGTEYNEQFF. CDR3 sequence (DNA): TGCGCCAGCAGCTCCACCGGGACAGAGTACAATGAGCAGTTCTTC.

The chain links TRBV4-2 to TRBJ2-5, with D maybe TRBD2 (6 bases). The CDR3 runs to 16 residues. Deletions cut 0 bases from V and 1 base from J, with 12 bases between. Germline lookup yields CDR1 LGHNA and CDR2 YNFKEQ. The CDR3 DNA reads TGTGCCAGCAGCCAAGAAAGGCGGGGCCCCCAAGAGACCCAGTACTTC. Protein product: CASSQERRGPQETQYF.

This clone was seen just once. The chain combines TRBV21-1 with TRBJ1-2. TRBV21-1 is given as a pseudogene. The CDR3 is 14 residues long. CDR3 coding DNA: TGTGCCAGCAGCAAAGGTAGCGGAACCTATGGCTACACCTTC. Protein sequence: CASSKGSGTYGYTF.

The chain uses TRBV19 and TRBJ2-7; 10 nucleotides match TRBD1. V lost 8 bases to trimming and J lost 6 bases; unmatched junction nucleotides: 7. This CDR3 contains 13 residues. CDR1 and CDR2 (germline): LNHDA, SQIVND (reference sequence). In nucleotides, the CDR3 is TGTGCCAGTCGAAAGGGACAGGGGTTCGAGCAGTACTTC. Protein: CASRKGQGFEQYF.

The chain couples TRBV7-9 to TRBJ1-1; TRBD1 agrees at 8 bases. Germline V gene sequence: CDR1 SEHNR, CDR2 FQNEAQ (reference sequence). With 4 bases clipped from V and 12 bases from J, the junction kept 7 bases outside the gene matches. This CDR3 comprises 12 residues. The CDR3 DNA reads TGTGCCAGCAGCTCCAGGGGGCTTGCGACTTTCTTT. The encoded protein is CASSSRGLATFF.

The chain's CDR3 is CASSPSNSYEQYF. CDR3 bases: TGTGCCAGCAGCCCCTCCAACTCCTACGAGCAGTACTTC. This sequence joins TRBV9 and TRBJ2-7; D is unclear. Germline assignment: CDR1 SGDLS and CDR2 YYNGEE. CDR3 size: 13 residues. Trimming removed 4 bases at V and 0 bases at J, with 8 bases between.

This chain connects TRBV28 to TRBJ2-1, with 9 bases identical to TRBD1. The CDR3 is 15 residues long. In germline, CDR1 is MDHEN, CDR2 SYDVKM. The junction had 9 bases not matched to a gene; V was cut back by 5 bases and J by 7 bases. As DNA, the CDR3 is TGTGCCAGCAGTATGACAGGGGGGATTGGGAATGAGCAGTTCTTC. Its translation is CASSMTGGIGNEQFF.

The chain joins TRBV27 to TRBJ2-3; 8 bases match TRBD2. With V trimmed by 3 bases and J by 1 base, 3 bases remained unmatched. The germline CDR1 and CDR2 sequences are MNHEY and SMNVEV (reference sequence). The CDR3 length is 15 residues. The CDR3 here is CASSFSGGRTDTQYF. The CDR3 nucleotides are TGTGCCAGCAGTTTTTCGGGAGGGCGCACAGATACGCAGTATTTT.

The chain couples TRBV15 to TRBJ2-3; 11 bases are shared with TRBD2. The CDR3 sequence is 18 residues long. The V segment lost 2 bases and the J segment 3 bases; nucleotides outside the gene matches: 10. In germline, CDR1 is LNHNV, CDR2 YYDKDF (reference sequence). Written as DNA, the CDR3 is TGTGCCACCAGCAGATCCCCTAGCGGGAGGACTACAACAGATACGCAGTATTTT. It is translated as CATSRSPSGRTTTDTQYF.

The chain recombines TRBV10-3 with TRBJ1-1; 11 nucleotides align to TRBD1. V shed 7 bases and J 0 bases; nucleotides not matched to a gene: 10. Looked up from germline, CDR1 is ENHRY and CDR2 is SYGVKD. This CDR3 region has 17 residues. The CDR3 sequence: CAINRGQGGVLNTEAFF. CDR3 DNA: TGTGCCATCAACCGGGGACAGGGGGGAGTATTGAACACTGAAGCTTTCTTT.